Presented here are 15 T cell receptor beta chains from one specimen sequenced in a study of T cell responses to AZD1222 COVID-19 vaccine. The table came from immunoSEQ multiplex PCR; TCRdb's copy has only in-frame clones and leaves some out. The profile shows 150,000 to 160,000 clones, less than 90% of them singletons. The sequencing here drew on peripheral blood, taken on day 0 of AZD1222 vaccination. The receptors were gathered from an adult in good health.

This chain joins TRBV28 and TRBJ1-2; no reliable D call. Germline lookup yields CDR1 MDHEN and CDR2 SYDVKM. CDR3 length equals 14 residues. Trimming pared 11 bases from V and 4 bases from J, leaving 20 bases between. Here the CDR3 DNA reads TGTGCCCATAGCGGCCAGAATATGGGCTATGGCTACACCTTC. It translates to CAHSGQNMGYGYTF.

The rearrangement joins TRBV29-1 to TRBJ2-7, with D tentatively TRBD1 or TRBD2 (7 bases each). V was cut by 2 bases and J by 2 bases, with 13 bases left in between. Germline CDR1 is SQVTM and CDR2 is ANQGSEA. The CDR3 is made up of 14 amino acids. The CDR3 DNA sequence: TGCAGCGTTGAATGGGAGGGGGCCCCCTACGAGCAGTACTTC. Residues: CSVEWEGAPYEQYF.

CDR3 in DNA: TGTGCCAGCTCAAGGGGGGACTTCTACGAGCAGTACTTC. As protein: CASSRGDFYEQYF. The chain recombines TRBV18 with TRBJ2-7; D possibly matches TRBD1 or TRBD2 (6 bases each). Germline V gene lookup returns CDR1 KGHSH and CDR2 LQKENI. V lost 5 bases and J lost 3, with 11 bases in between. This CDR3 contains 13 residues.

The rearrangement joins TRBV12-3 or TRBV12-4 to TRBJ2-7, with no clear D. The CDR3 consists of 12 residues. Between the trimmed V and J ends, which lost 7 bases and 0 bases, there was a span of 7 bases. The CDR3 nucleotides read TGTGCCAGCACAGAAAGCTCCTACGAGCAGTACTTC. Translation: CASTESSYEQYF.

The J gene is TRBJ2-5, the V gene TRBV4-3, with no clear D. V gave up 0 bases and J gave up 1 base, with 9 bases separating them. Germline V gene data show CDR1 as LGHNA and CDR2 as YSLEER. The CDR3 has 15 amino acids. CDR3 protein: CASSQDLGSQETQYF. In DNA form, the CDR3 reads TGCGCCAGCAGCCAAGATCTAGGCAGCCAAGAGACCCAGTACTTC.

Regarding this clone: Mismatch with germline at one junction end may stem from a read error. The chain has TRBV4-3 and TRBJ2-3, with D uncertain. Looked up from germline, CDR1 is LGHNA and CDR2 is YSLEER. The CDR3 is made up of 14 amino acids. CDR3 DNA: TGCGCCGGCAGCCAACACACCGGCGCTGGTACGCAGTATTTT. Translation gives CAGSQHTGAGTQYF.

This clone was recorded once. This sequence joins TRBV7-9 and TRBJ2-7; 7 bases are shared with TRBD1. The CDR3 totals 17 residues. CDR1 SEHNR and CDR2 FQNEAQ come from the germline V gene (reference sequence). V shed 5 bases, J shed 1 base, and the junction held 14 bases outside the gene matches. The CDR3 DNA reads TGTGCCAGCAGCCCCCTCCCGCTGGGACAGAGGTCCTACGAGCAGTACTTC. It encodes CASSPLPLGQRSYEQYF.

This rearrangement joins TRBV5-6 to TRBJ1-2, with a possible D match to TRBD1 (5 bases). CDR1 SGHDT and CDR2 YYEEEE come from the germline V gene. V was trimmed by 4 bases and J by 1 base, leaving 11 bases between them. The CDR3 has 14 amino acids. CDR3 DNA: TGTGCCAGCAGCGTAAAAGGGGTTAACTATGGCTACACCTTC. Residues: CASSVKGVNYGYTF.

CDR3 amino acids: CASSRSDQPQHF. The CDR3 nucleotides are TGTGCCAGCAGTCGCTCCGACCAGCCCCAGCATTTT. This chain connects TRBV12-3 or TRBV12-4 to TRBJ1-5; no reliable D call. Trimming took 5 bases from V and 7 from J, leaving 9 bases between them. This CDR3 has 12 amino acids.

This chain connects TRBV12-5 to TRBJ2-7; 8 bases are shared with TRBD2. The germline CDR1 and CDR2 sequences are LGHNT and FRNRAP. V was clipped by 0 bases and J by 3 bases; unmatched bases: 4. There are 15 residues in the CDR3. The CDR3 is CASGLVPSGYYEQYF. The CDR3 DNA reads as TGTGCTAGTGGTTTGGTTCCTAGCGGGTACTACGAGCAGTACTTC.

In its sample, this clone was seen once. The gene calls are TRBV3-1 (or the pseudogene TRBV3-2) and TRBJ1-2; D uncertain. Germline CDR1 reads LGHDT; CDR2 reads YNNKEL (reference sequence). The length of the CDR3 is 16 residues. Between the trimmed V and J ends, which lost 0 bases and 7 bases, there was a span of 18 bases. The CDR3 region has the DNA TGTGCCAGCAGCCAAGATCTAGGCCCTCTCGCGATTGGCTACACCTTC. Translation: CASSQDLGPLAIGYTF.

The V call is TRBV6-5, the J call TRBJ1-1; 7 bases map to TRBD1. The CDR3 sequence is 14 residues long. The V gene end was trimmed by 6 bases and the J gene end by 0 bases; junction bases not matched to a gene: 4. From germline, CDR1 is MNHEY and CDR2 SVGAGI. The CDR3 spells CASSWGQMNTEAFF. The CDR3 DNA reads TGTGCCAGCAGCTGGGGACAGATGAACACTGAAGCTTTCTTT.

The sample holds one count of this clone. CDR3 DNA sequence: TGTGCCAGCAGCGCCGGGCCGGGGGGGACCGGGAGTGAGCAGTACTTC. Amino acid sequence: CASSAGPGGTGSEQYF. This chain joins TRBV7-9 and TRBJ2-7; 8 nucleotides line up with TRBD2. This CDR3 region has 16 residues. V lost 5 bases to trimming and J lost 7 bases; unmatched junction nucleotides: 16. Germline values: CDR1 SEHNR, CDR2 FQNEAQ (reference sequence).

V gene TRBV11-1 combines with J gene TRBJ2-2; tentatively, D is TRBD2 (7 bases). The CDR3 totals 13 residues. Germline loops: CDR1 SGHAT, CDR2 FQDESV (reference sequence). V was shortened by 3 bases and J by 6 bases, with 8 bases between the two germline ends. CDR3 DNA sequence: TGTGCCAGCAGCTTGGGGGGGCCCGGGGAGCTGTTTTTT. Encoded protein: CASSLGGPGELFF.

This chain connects TRBV5-1 to TRBJ1-3; D remains unclear. The CDR3 is 16 amino acids. With 0 bases removed from V and 0 bases from J, the gap between germline ends came to 10 bases. CDR1 and CDR2 from the germline V gene are SGHRS and YFSETQ. CDR3 residues: CASSLGERTSGNTIYF. The CDR3 nucleotides are TGCGCCAGCAGCTTGGGCGAGCGGACCTCTGGAAACACCATATATTTT.